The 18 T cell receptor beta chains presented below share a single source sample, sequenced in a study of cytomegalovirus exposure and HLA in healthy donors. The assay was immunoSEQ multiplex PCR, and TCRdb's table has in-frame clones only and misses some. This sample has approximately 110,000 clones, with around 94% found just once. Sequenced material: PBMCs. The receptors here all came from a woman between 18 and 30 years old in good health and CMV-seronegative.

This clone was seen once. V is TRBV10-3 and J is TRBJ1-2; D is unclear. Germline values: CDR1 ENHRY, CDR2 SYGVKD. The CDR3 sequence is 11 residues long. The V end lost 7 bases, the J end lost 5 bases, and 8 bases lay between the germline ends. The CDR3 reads CAINSAYGYTF. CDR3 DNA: TGTGCCATCAACTCAGCGTATGGCTACACCTTC.

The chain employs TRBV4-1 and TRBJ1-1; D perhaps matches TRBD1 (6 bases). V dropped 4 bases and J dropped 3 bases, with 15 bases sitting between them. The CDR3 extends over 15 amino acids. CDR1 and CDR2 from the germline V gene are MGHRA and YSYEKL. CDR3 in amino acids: CASSRQQGEDTEAFF. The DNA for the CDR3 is TGCGCCAGCAGCCGGCAACAGGGTGAGGACACTGAAGCTTTCTTT.

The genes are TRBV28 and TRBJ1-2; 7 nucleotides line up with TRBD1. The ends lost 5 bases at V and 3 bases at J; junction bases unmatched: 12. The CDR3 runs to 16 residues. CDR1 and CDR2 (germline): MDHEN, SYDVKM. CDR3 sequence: CASSAQLGGADYGYTF. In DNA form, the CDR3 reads TGTGCCAGCAGTGCCCAACTAGGGGGCGCAGACTATGGCTACACCTTC.

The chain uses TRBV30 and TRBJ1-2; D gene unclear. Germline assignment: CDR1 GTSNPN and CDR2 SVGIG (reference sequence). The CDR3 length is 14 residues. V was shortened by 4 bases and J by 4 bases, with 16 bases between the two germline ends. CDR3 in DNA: TGTGCCTGGATTGCTACGGGAAACTCCTATGGCTACACCTTC. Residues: CAWIATGNSYGYTF.

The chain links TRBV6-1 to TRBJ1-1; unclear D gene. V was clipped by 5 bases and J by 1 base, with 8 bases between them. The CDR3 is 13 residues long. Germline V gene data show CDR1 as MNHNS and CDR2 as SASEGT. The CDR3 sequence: CASSYTENTEAFF. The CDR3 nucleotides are TGTGCCAGCAGTTATACAGAGAACACTGAAGCTTTCTTT.

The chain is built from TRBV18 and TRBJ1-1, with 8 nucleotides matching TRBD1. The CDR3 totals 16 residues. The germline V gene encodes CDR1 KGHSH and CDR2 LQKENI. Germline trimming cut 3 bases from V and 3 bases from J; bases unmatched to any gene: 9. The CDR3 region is CASSPNPGQGYTEAFF. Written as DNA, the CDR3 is TGTGCCAGCTCACCCAATCCAGGACAGGGTTACACTGAAGCTTTCTTT. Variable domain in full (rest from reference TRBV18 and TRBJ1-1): NAGVMQNPRHLVRRRGQEARLRCSPMKGHSHVYWYRQLPEEGLKFMVYLQKENIIDESGMPKERFSAEFPKEGPSILRIQQVVRGDSAAYFCASSPNPGQGYTEAFFGQGTRLTVV.

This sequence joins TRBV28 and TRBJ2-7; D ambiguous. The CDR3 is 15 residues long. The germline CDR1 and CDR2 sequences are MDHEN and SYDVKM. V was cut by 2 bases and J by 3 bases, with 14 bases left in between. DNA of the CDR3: TGTGCCAGCAGTTTACCCCTGGGTACAGTCTACGAGCAGTACTTC. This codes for CASSLPLGTVYEQYF.

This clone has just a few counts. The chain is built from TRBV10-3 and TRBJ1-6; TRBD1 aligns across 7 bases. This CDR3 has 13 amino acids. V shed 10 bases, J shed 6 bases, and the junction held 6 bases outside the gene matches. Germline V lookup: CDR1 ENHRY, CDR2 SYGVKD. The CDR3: CATRQGGNSPLHF. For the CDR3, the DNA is TGTGCCACGCGACAGGGTGGTAATTCACCCCTCCACTTT.

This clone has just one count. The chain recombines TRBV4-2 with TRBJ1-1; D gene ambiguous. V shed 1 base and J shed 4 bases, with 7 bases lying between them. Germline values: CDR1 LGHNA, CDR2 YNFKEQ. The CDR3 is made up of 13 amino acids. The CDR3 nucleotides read TGTGCCAGCAGCCAAGGTCACACCACTGAAGCTTTCTTT. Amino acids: CASSQGHTTEAFF.

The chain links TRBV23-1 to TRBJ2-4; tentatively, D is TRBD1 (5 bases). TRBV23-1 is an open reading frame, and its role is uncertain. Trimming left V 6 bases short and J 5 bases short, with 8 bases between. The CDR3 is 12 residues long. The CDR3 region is CASRPTENIQYF. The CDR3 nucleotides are TGCGCCAGCAGACCGACAGAAAACATTCAGTACTTC.

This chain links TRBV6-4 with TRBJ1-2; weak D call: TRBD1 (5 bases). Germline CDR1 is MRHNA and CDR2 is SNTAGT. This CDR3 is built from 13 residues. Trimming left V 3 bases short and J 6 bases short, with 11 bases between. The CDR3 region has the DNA TGTGCCAGCAGTGATAGGGGTTTCGATGGCTACACCTTC. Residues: CASSDRGFDGYTF.

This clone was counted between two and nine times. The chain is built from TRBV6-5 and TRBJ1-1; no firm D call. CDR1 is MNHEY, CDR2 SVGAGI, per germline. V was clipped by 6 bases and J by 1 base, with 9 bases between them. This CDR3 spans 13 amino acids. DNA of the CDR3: TGTGCCAGCAGCCCTGACTCGAACACTGAAGCTTTCTTT. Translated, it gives CASSPDSNTEAFF.

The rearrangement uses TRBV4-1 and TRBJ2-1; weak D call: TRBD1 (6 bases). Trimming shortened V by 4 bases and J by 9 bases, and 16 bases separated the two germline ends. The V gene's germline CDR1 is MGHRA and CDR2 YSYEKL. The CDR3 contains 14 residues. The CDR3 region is CASSPQFRGGEQFF. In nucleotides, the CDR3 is TGCGCCAGCAGCCCGCAGTTCAGGGGCGGTGAGCAGTTCTTC.

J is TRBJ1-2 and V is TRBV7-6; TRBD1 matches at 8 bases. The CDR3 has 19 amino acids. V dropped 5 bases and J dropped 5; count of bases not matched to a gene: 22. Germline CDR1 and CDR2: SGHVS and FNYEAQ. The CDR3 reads CASSLGPPGQEPSSYGYTF. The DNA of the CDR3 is TGTGCCAGCAGCCTCGGGCCTCCGGGACAGGAACCATCCAGTTATGGCTACACCTTC. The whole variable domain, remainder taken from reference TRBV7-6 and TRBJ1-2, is GAGVSQSPRYKVTKRGQDVALRCDPISGHVSLYWYRQALGQGPEFLTYFNYEAQQDKSGLPNDRFSAERPEGSISTLTIQRTEQRDSAMYRCASSLGPPGQEPSSYGYTFGSGTRLTVV.

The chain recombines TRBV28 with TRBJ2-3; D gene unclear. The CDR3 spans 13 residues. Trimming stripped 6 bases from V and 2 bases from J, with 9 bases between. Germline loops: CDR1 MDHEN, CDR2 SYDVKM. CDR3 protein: CASRSGITDTQYF. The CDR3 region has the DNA TGTGCCAGCAGGTCGGGTATCACAGATACGCAGTATTTT.

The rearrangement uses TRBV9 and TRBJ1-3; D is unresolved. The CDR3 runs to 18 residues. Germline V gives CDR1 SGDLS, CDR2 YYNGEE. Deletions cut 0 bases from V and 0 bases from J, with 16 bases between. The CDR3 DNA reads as TGTGCCAGCAGCGTAGGCCCCCTCACAGTGATCTCTGGAAACACCATATATTTT. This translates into CASSVGPLTVISGNTIYF.

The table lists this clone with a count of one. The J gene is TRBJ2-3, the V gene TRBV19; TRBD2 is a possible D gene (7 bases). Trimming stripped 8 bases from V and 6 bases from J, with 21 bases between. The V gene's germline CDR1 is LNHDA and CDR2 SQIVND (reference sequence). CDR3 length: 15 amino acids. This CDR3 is CASGPGGRVLDTQYF. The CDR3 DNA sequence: TGTGCCAGTGGCCCGGGGGGCAGGGTGCTTGATACGCAGTATTTT.

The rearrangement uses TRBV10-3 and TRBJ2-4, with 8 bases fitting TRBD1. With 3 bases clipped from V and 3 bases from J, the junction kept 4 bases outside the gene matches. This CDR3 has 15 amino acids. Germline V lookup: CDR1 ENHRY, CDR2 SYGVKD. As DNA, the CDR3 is TGTGCCATCAGTGACACAGGGGGTGGCAAAAACATTCAGTACTTC. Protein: CAISDTGGGKNIQYF.